The rows below give T cell receptor beta chains drawn from one sample of a study of CD8 T cells in ankylosing spondylitis. One entry per CDR3 protein, called by TCRdb with MiXCR from the 5' RACE reads. The sample includes 220,000 or so distinct CDR3 sequences, 8% to 11% of them seen just once. The sample taken for sequencing was blood, either unsorted or a sorted T cell fraction (not recorded which). These receptors were obtained from a male donor with ankylosing spondylitis or in good health (not recorded which). Each CDR3 is given with its conserved first and last residue. Each record gives: D gene, clone size, J gene, V gene, CDR3 protein, CDR3 DNA. The D gene is left open where the match is weak. Rows give clone size only sometimes, using once, few, many, or a class for an expanded clone.

. many TRBJ2-6 TRBV20-1 CSARPTSGANVLTF TGCAGTGCAAGACCCACCTCTGGGGCCAACGTCCTGACTTTC
TRBD1 many TRBJ1-1 TRBV29-1 CSVLDRALGTEAFF TGCAGCGTTTTGGACAGGGCGTTGGGAACTGAAGCTTTCTTT
. many TRBJ2-3 TRBV12-3/TRBV12-4 CASSWTVGADTQYF TGTGCCAGCAGTTGGACAGTGGGGGCGGATACGCAGTATTTT
. many TRBJ1-2 TRBV7-2 CASSLGPRYGYTF TGTGCCAGCAGCCTAGGACCGCGCTATGGCTACACCTTC
. few TRBJ2-2 TRBV20-1 CSARWQNTGELFF TGCAGTGCTAGGTGGCAAAACACCGGGGAGCTGTTTTTT
TRBD2 many TRBJ2-3 TRBV5-1 CASSLGLAGGMTDTQYF TGCGCCAGCAGCTTGGGACTAGCGGGGGGCATGACAGATACGCAGTATTTT
. many TRBJ2-2 TRBV12-3/TRBV12-4 CASRPDSYTGELFF TGTGCCAGCAGGCCCGACAGCTACACCGGGGAGCTGTTTTTT
. many TRBJ2-3 TRBV9 CASSVGDGGGAFTQYF TGTGCCAGCAGCGTAGGGGATGGTGGGGGGGCATTTACGCAGTATTTT
. few TRBJ1-6 TRBV20-1 CSALAQGSYNSPLHF TGCAGTGCCCTAGCCCAGGGCAGCTATAATTCACCCCTCCACTTT
TRBD1 . TRBJ2-7 TRBV3-1 CASSHPRTGGPYYEQYF TGTGCCAGCAGCCACCCTAGGACAGGGGGCCCCTACTACGAGCAGTACTTC
TRBD2 . TRBJ2-5 TRBV11-2 CASRLAGRSQETQYF TGTGCCAGCAGGCTAGCGGGGCGCAGCCAAGAGACCCAGTACTTC
. many TRBJ2-7 TRBV20-1 CSATSGAYEQYF TGCAGTGCTACTAGTGGCGCCTACGAGCAGTACTTC
TRBD2 many TRBJ2-3 TRBV2 CASSERGTSGTDTQYF TGTGCCAGCAGTGAACGTGGGACTAGCGGTACAGATACGCAGTATTTT
. many TRBJ2-1 TRBV6-1 CASENFNEQFF TGTGCCAGCGAAAACTTCAATGAGCAGTTCTTC
. many TRBJ1-4 TRBV5-6 CASSFRDGSDEKLFF TGTGCCAGCAGCTTCCGCGACGGATCTGATGAAAAACTGTTTTTT
. . TRBJ2-3 TRBV20-1 CSARKGPPLHTDTQYF TGCAGTGCTAGGAAGGGCCCACCCTTACACACAGATACGCAGTATTTT
. few TRBJ2-7 TRBV19 CASGGQSSYEQYF TGTGCCAGTGGAGGCCAGAGCTCCTACGAGCAGTACTTC
. . TRBJ2-5 TRBV10-3 CAIRGDTQETQYF TGTGCCATCAGGGGAGACACCCAAGAGACCCAGTACTTC
TRBD1 few TRBJ1-5 TRBV12-3/TRBV12-4 CASSLGRTGRNQPQHF TGTGCCAGCAGCCTAGGGCGGACAGGGCGCAATCAGCCCCAGCATTTT
. many TRBJ2-2 TRBV11-2 CASRPLTGATTGELFF TGTGCCAGCAGGCCCCTGACGGGGGCGACCACCGGGGAGCTGTTTTTT
. . TRBJ2-1 TRBV12-3/TRBV12-4 CASSSQQGSDEQFF TGTGCCAGCAGTTCCCAACAGGGCAGTGATGAGCAGTTCTTC
TRBD2 many TRBJ2-7 TRBV7-2 CASSLGGGDGEQYF TGTGCCAGCAGCTTAGGCGGGGGGGACGGGGAGCAGTACTTC
. few TRBJ1-5 TRBV12-3/TRBV12-4 CASKNGEGWSKQPQHF TGTGCCAGCAAAAACGGTGAGGGGTGGTCTAAACAGCCCCAGCATTTT
. many TRBJ1-4 TRBV29-1 CSVTGGGAGEKLFF TGCAGCGTCACCGGTGGGGGGGCAGGTGAAAAACTGTTTTTT
. few TRBJ2-5 TRBV5-1 CASFGRGETQYF TGCGCCAGCTTCGGGCGGGGAGAGACCCAGTACTTC
. few TRBJ1-1 TRBV10-3 CAISAAGDRITEAFF TGTGCCATCAGTGCGGCAGGGGATCGGATCACTGAAGCTTTCTTT
TRBD1 many TRBJ2-3 TRBV24-1 CATSGTGLSDTQYF TGTGCCACCAGTGGGACAGGGTTATCAGATACGCAGTATTTT
. . TRBJ1-1 TRBV24-1 CATTGSWGTEAFF TGTGCCACTACGGGCAGTTGGGGCACTGAAGCTTTCTTT
TRBD1 . TRBJ1-1 TRBV6-5 CASSYSRDRVTEAFF TGTGCCAGCAGTTACTCGAGGGACAGGGTTACTGAAGCTTTCTTT
. few TRBJ2-1 TRBV5-1 CASSGAGIREQFF TGCGCCAGCAGTGGGGCAGGAATAAGGGAGCAGTTCTTC
. many TRBJ2-7 TRBV5-1 CASGGSYEQYF TGCGCCAGCGGGGGGAGCTACGAGCAGTACTTC
TRBD1 many TRBJ1-1 TRBV5-6 CASSSLTGTEYTTEAFF TGTGCCAGCAGCTCCTTAACCGGGACAGAGTATACCACTGAAGCTTTCTTT
TRBD1 . TRBJ1-5 TRBV20-1 CSARPPGQGNQPQHF TGCAGTGCTAGACCTCCGGGACAGGGAAATCAGCCCCAGCATTTT
. . TRBJ1-6 TRBV5-1 CASSSAGIRNSPLHF TGCGCCAGCAGCTCCGCGGGGATTCGAAATTCACCCCTCCACTTT
TRBD2 many TRBJ2-1 TRBV12-3/TRBV12-4 CASSLASGGNYEQFF TGTGCCAGCAGTTTGGCTAGCGGGGGGAATTATGAGCAGTTCTTC
. many TRBJ1-1 TRBV7-3 CASSYGGGNTEAFF TGTGCCAGCAGTTATGGAGGGGGGAACACTGAAGCTTTCTTT
. many TRBJ1-2 TRBV12-3/TRBV12-4 CASTRTSSFNYGYTF TGTGCCAGCACCCGGACGAGCTCCTTTAACTATGGCTACACCTTC
. few TRBJ2-3 TRBV11-2 CASSLGAGFLTDTQYF TGTGCCAGCAGCTTAGGGGCCGGGTTCCTCACAGATACGCAGTATTTT
. . TRBJ1-5 TRBV7-6 CASSLTADSNQPQHF TGTGCCAGCAGCTTGACGGCAGATAGCAATCAGCCCCAGCATTTT
TRBD2 many TRBJ2-5 TRBV12-3/TRBV12-4 CASSLAGDVRTQYF TGTGCCAGCAGTCTCGCGGGGGATGTTAGGACCCAGTACTTC
TRBD2 few TRBJ2-5 TRBV5-1 CASSLRLAETQYF TGCGCCAGCAGCTTGAGACTAGCGGAGACCCAGTACTTC
TRBD2 many TRBJ2-1 TRBV7-8 CASSLAVAGQFF TGTGCCAGCAGCTTAGCGGTAGCGGGGCAGTTCTTC